This record concerns one TCR beta chain sequence. This clonotype has a count of ten or more. What antigen it recognizes has not been identified. Base qualities are not recorded, but no much larger clone differs from it by a single base. Taken with the paper, the label for treatment or condition translates to: skin biopsy from PPD injection site in Mantoux-positive individual. Using 3' ligation of a UMI-containing oligonucleotide to TCR cDNA, the study laid out a robust and sensitive protocol to amplify, sequence and analyze TCRs. In individuals with a positive Mantoux test, tuberculin skin test biopsies were taken from sites that had been injected with PPD. Before reverse transcription, total RNA that had not been cell sorted was treated with RQ1 DNase, with a target input of about 1 to 1000 ng. Libraries were prepared from skin biopsies and whole blood to test how robust the pipeline was in samples where T cells are a minority population.

The data were obtained in a study of naive and memory T cell subsets (TCRdb year 2017). For the wider study: The figure summarizing these samples reported approximately ten blood donors, 7 tuberculin skin test biopsies and 3 saline control biopsies. Skin biopsies were taken from tuberculin skin test sites or from saline-injected control sites and were processed for RNA extraction as described before. PCR2 was typically run as a SYBR Green qPCR and stopped at a set threshold, although low-input samples could use end-point PCR of 5 to 6 cycles instead.

Library preparation employed UMI-ligation and nested PCR. The ligated cDNA was amplified in four rounds of PCR with nested alpha and beta constant region primers together with the SP2 primer. TCR RNA was reverse transcribed with SuperScript IV using alpha and beta constant region primers for the blood and skin samples. An oligonucleotide carrying the Illumina SP2 primer and a UMI was ligated to the 3' end of the cDNA by means of T4 RNA ligase 1. The 12-nucleotide UMI consisted of two random hexamers with an eight-base spacer between the hexamers to prevent hairpin formation. TCR alpha and beta chain libraries were processed separately from the second PCR onward, with dual indexing for multiplexing. After pooling, the indexed libraries were analyzed by capillary electrophoresis and sequenced on either an Illumina MiSeq or NextSeq. Libraries were spiked with PhiX DNA at about 5-7.5% so that base diversity was increased and cluster recognition was improved. As for the original processing: UMIs were extracted from read 2 by Demultiplexor and combined with the TCR sequence from read 1, and reads were split according to sample indices. Decombinator identified V and J genes and V-J junctions, assigning each TCR a five-part identifier including V and J deletions. Collapsinator used UMIs to correct sequencing errors and PCR amplification heterogeneity, yielding UMI-based abundance per TCR. Identifiers were converted to nucleotide sequence by CDR3Translator and translated to amino acids, and CDR3 regions were extracted on the basis of terminal motifs. After normalization to the amount of input RNA, error-corrected alpha and beta TCR counts from blood and skin were compared. TCRdb's own reprocessing of the public reads used fastp at Q25 and MiXCR and kept productive beta chains. Each record represents a unique CDR3 protein, reported with the most common genes and DNA among its rows. TCRdb, not the authors, supplied the V and J calls. In this sample the table shows around 35,000 distinct CDR3 sequences, 8% to 13% of which occur a single time. The ten largest account for around 3.9% of the sample.

Including cysteine and phenylalanine, the CDR3 has 15 amino acids. The entry retains the CDR3 DNA only, 45 bases that are in frame from base 1. CDR1 and CDR2 are read off the germline V gene (reference sequence) as MNHEY and SMNVEV. Relative to germline, V is 5 bases shorter and J is 1 base shorter, with 12 bases between their ends. The study at large found these results: TCR sequences were reportedly recovered from both types of skin biopsy, with far more TCRs being found at tuberculin skin test sites. The higher numbers of TCRs at tuberculin skin test sites were interpreted as T cell infiltration of a delayed type IV hypersensitivity reaction. Details of skin biopsy collection and RNA processing were not given in the paper but were referenced to earlier studies. The RNA-based method was acknowledged as potentially sensitive to TCR transcript changes with T cell activation and differentiation.

The receptor's source is an adult in good health. The sequencing here drew on skin, taken from a tuberculin skin test site. The chain is made from TRBV27 and TRBJ2-4; the D gene is possibly TRBD1, with 5 bases matching. The CDR3: CASSQGFDAKNIQYF. The sequenced DNA: TGTGCCAGCAGTCAGGGATTCGACGCCAAAAACATTCAGTACTTC.